The 21 T cell receptor beta chains listed next were all sequenced from one sample in a study of T cell responses to AZD1222 COVID-19 vaccine. TCRdb's table, derived via immunoSEQ multiplex PCR, lists solely in-frame clones and lacks some. Of under 80,000 clones in the sample, over 75% are singletons; the top ten hold 20% to 30%. Here the sequenced sample was peripheral blood, taken 28 days after the second AZD1222 dose. These TCRs come from an adult who received the AZD1222 COVID-19 vaccine.

V gene TRBV11-2 combines with J gene TRBJ1-3, with D possibly TRBD1 on 5 matching bases. CDR1 is SGHAT, CDR2 FQNNGV, per germline. This CDR3 has 14 amino acids. Trimming pared 3 bases from V and 0 bases from J, leaving 6 bases between. CDR3 nucleotide sequence: TGTGCCAGCAGCTTGGGGGTCTCTGGAAACACCATATATTTT. It is translated as CASSLGVSGNTIYF.

V and J are TRBV7-2 and TRBJ1-1; 8 bases map to TRBD1. Germline-derived CDR1 and CDR2 are SGHTA and FQGNSA. The CDR3 is 13 residues long. The V and J ends lost 6 bases and 5 bases, in that order; junction bases with no gene match: 5. CDR3 loop: CASRTYRGTEAFF. The CDR3 coding sequence is TGTGCCAGCAGGACCTACAGGGGGACTGAAGCTTTCTTT.

This clone has just one count. The V and J genes are TRBV4-1 and TRBJ1-3; D not resolved. Trimming shortened V by 0 bases and J by 2 bases, and 17 bases separated the two germline ends. Germline V CDR1 and CDR2: MGHRA, YSYEKL. This CDR3 contains 18 residues. CDR3 DNA sequence: TGCGCCAGCAGCCAAGACCGCCCGAGAGCTAAAGCTGGAAACACCATATATTTT. Its protein product is CASSQDRPRAKAGNTIYF.

The chain has TRBV30 and TRBJ2-1; D gene ambiguous. CDR1 is GTSNPN and CDR2 is SVGIG in the germline V gene (reference sequence). This CDR3 has 13 residues. Deletions cut 6 bases from V and 4 bases from J, with 13 bases between. In nucleotides, the CDR3 is TGTGCCTGTTTTTCCGGTCTTTACAATGAGCAGTTCTTC. Protein: CACFSGLYNEQFF.

This sequence joins TRBV28 and TRBJ1-2; 8 bases map to TRBD1. The germline CDR1 and CDR2 sequences are MDHEN and SYDVKM. The length of the CDR3 is 12 residues. After removal of 8 bases from V and 8 bases from J, the junction contained 7 bases not matched to a gene. The CDR3 reads CASHQGAEGYTF. CDR3 DNA: TGTGCCAGCCATCAGGGGGCAGAAGGCTACACCTTC.

V gene TRBV18 combines with J gene TRBJ2-1; 9 nucleotides agree with TRBD2. Germline CDR1 is KGHSH and CDR2 is LQKENI. Trimming took 0 bases from V and 2 from J; bases not matched to a gene: 11. The CDR3 is 19 amino acids. The CDR3 coding sequence is TGTGCCAGCTCACCACCGGTCCGAATAGCGGGAGTGCCCTACAATGAGCAGTTCTTC. This translates into CASSPPVRIAGVPYNEQFF.

The genes are TRBV28 and TRBJ2-2; D uncertain. CDR3 length: 13 residues. The ends were cut back, 9 bases at V and 3 bases at J, with 11 bases in the middle. The germline V gene encodes CDR1 MDHEN and CDR2 SYDVKM. The CDR3 reads CASKRWDTGELFF. The CDR3 nucleotides are TGTGCCAGTAAGAGGTGGGACACCGGGGAGCTGTTTTTT.

This chain joins TRBV9 and TRBJ2-2; D gene uncertain. Trimming removed 3 bases from V and 4 bases from J, with 7 bases in between. CDR1 is SGDLS and CDR2 is YYNGEE in the germline V gene. The CDR3 sequence is 13 residues long. CDR3 sequence: CASSAWGTGELFF. The CDR3 bases are TGTGCCAGCAGCGCCTGGGGCACCGGGGAGCTGTTTTTT.

The V and J genes are TRBV24-1 and TRBJ2-1; D unclear. Germline V gives CDR1 KGHDR, CDR2 SFDVKD. Trimming removed 4 bases from V and 0 bases from J, with 9 bases in between. The CDR3 loop spans 15 amino acids. As DNA, the CDR3 is TGTGCCACCAGTGAGCCCTCAAGCTCCTACAATGAGCAGTTCTTC. Translation gives CATSEPSSSYNEQFF.

The V and J genes are TRBV19 and TRBJ2-6; 7 bases align to TRBD1. Germline lookup yields CDR1 LNHDA and CDR2 SQIVND (reference sequence). The CDR3 is 15 amino acids. Trimming cost V 4 bases and J 2 bases; bases outside gene matches: 2. The CDR3 here is CASSNTGAGANVLTF. The CDR3 nucleotides are TGTGCCAGTAGTAATACAGGGGCTGGGGCCAACGTCCTGACTTTC.

V usage is TRBV5-1 and J usage is TRBJ2-1, with TRBD2 matching 11 bases. The germline V gene encodes CDR1 SGHRS and CDR2 YFSETQ. With V trimmed by 4 bases and J by 4 bases, 7 bases remained unmatched. This CDR3 has 16 residues. CDR3 region: CASSGELAGDYNEQFF. DNA of the CDR3: TGCGCCAGCAGCGGAGAACTAGCGGGAGATTACAATGAGCAGTTCTTC.

This chain links TRBV2 with TRBJ2-7; D unclear. With 7 bases removed from V and 7 bases from J, the gap between germline ends came to 14 bases. The CDR3 has 12 amino acids. The germline V gene has CDR1 SNHLY and CDR2 FYNNEI. This CDR3 is CASKGRLLEQYF. The DNA for the CDR3 is TGTGCCAGCAAAGGCAGGCTGCTTGAGCAGTACTTC.

The CDR3 reads CASSFIQSGQFF. The CDR3 coding sequence is TGTGCCAGCAGCTTTATACAGAGTGGGCAGTTCTTC. The chain links TRBV5-4 to TRBJ2-1, with unresolved D. Germline CDR1 reads SGHNT; CDR2 reads YYREEE (reference sequence). This CDR3 spans 12 amino acids. Trimming removed 2 bases from V and 12 bases from J, with 12 bases in between.

V usage is TRBV7-2 and J usage is TRBJ2-3, with D possibly matching TRBD2 (6 bases). The V gene's germline CDR1 is SGHTA and CDR2 FQGNSA. The germline V and J ends were trimmed by 9 bases and 1 base, with 11 bases remaining between them. The CDR3 has 13 residues. The CDR3 region has the DNA TGTGCCAGTCGGGGAGGTGGCACAGATACGCAGTATTTT. Its translation is CASRGGGTDTQYF.

V and J are TRBV5-1 and TRBJ1-4, with 9 bases identical to TRBD1. The CDR3 runs 14 residues. From germline, CDR1 is SGHRS and CDR2 YFSETQ. The junction had 7 bases not matched to a gene; V was cut back by 7 bases and J by 6 bases. The CDR3 DNA sequence: TGCGCCAGCTCCGGACAGGGGAATTATGAAAAACTGTTTTTT. Residues: CASSGQGNYEKLFF.

The V and J genes are TRBV4-2 and TRBJ1-2; 11 bases fit TRBD1. The CDR3 spans 17 residues. Trimming took 1 base from V and 4 from J; bases not matched to a gene: 8. Germline values: CDR1 LGHNA, CDR2 YNFKEQ. This chain's CDR3 is CASSQARTGGQGYGYTF. The CDR3 DNA is TGTGCCAGCAGCCAAGCAAGGACAGGGGGCCAGGGCTATGGCTACACCTTC.

The chain has TRBV6-2 or TRBV6-3 and TRBJ1-2, with 9 bases identical to TRBD1. The CDR3 is made up of 14 amino acids. Germline V gene lookup returns CDR1 MNHEY and CDR2 SVGEGT. V shed 6 bases and J 4 bases; nucleotides not matched to a gene: 6. CDR3 in amino acids: CASSATGGTYGYTF. The CDR3 coding sequence is TGTGCCAGCAGCGCCACAGGGGGCACCTATGGCTACACCTTC.

The rearrangement joins TRBV9 to TRBJ1-2; D may be TRBD1 (6 bases). V lost 0 bases and J lost 7, with 16 bases in between. This CDR3 is 15 amino acids long. Per germline, CDR1 SGDLS and CDR2 YYNGEE. CDR3 sequence: CASSVAPDSTPGYTF. In DNA, the CDR3 is TGTGCCAGCAGCGTAGCCCCGGACAGTACTCCTGGCTACACCTTC.

The gene calls are TRBV27 and TRBJ2-1; no clear D gene. The CDR3 spans 15 residues. Germline V gene sequence: CDR1 MNHEY, CDR2 SMNVEV (reference sequence). V was clipped by 2 bases and J by 5 bases, with 13 bases between them. CDR3 sequence: CASSLPPISHNEQFF. CDR3 bases: TGTGCCAGCAGTTTACCCCCGATTAGCCACAATGAGCAGTTCTTC.

The genes are TRBV19 and TRBJ1-1; D might be TRBD1 (5 bases). Germline V gives CDR1 LNHDA, CDR2 SQIVND (reference sequence). The CDR3 has 14 amino acids. V lost 6 bases and J 0 bases, leaving 11 bases between the germline ends. The CDR3 here is CASRPGPLNTEAFF. Here the CDR3 DNA reads TGTGCCAGTAGACCGGGACCTTTGAACACTGAAGCTTTCTTT.

The chain combines TRBV19 with TRBJ1-1; D not certain. V was pared by 8 bases and J by 1 base, with 14 bases between. CDR1 LNHDA and CDR2 SQIVND come from the germline V gene (reference sequence). The CDR3 is 14 amino acids. In nucleotides, the CDR3 is TGTGCCAGTCGTAGGGCAGGAGGGAACACTGAAGCTTTCTTT. Its protein is CASRRAGGNTEAFF. The whole variable domain, remainder taken from reference TRBV19 and TRBJ1-1, is DGGITQSPKYLFRKEGQNVTLSCEQNLNHDAMYWYRQDPGQGLRLIYYSQIVNDFQKGDIAEGYSVSREKKESFPLTVTSAQKNPTAFYLCASRRAGGNTEAFFGQGTRLTVV.